Presented here are 8 T cell receptor beta chains from one specimen sequenced in a study of persistence of HIV-infected CD4 T cells. Sequencing used immunoSEQ version 4 in survey mode. Assay used: immunoSEQ multiplex PCR; TCRdb lists only in-frame clones, some missing. The table includes approximately 40,000 clones, 78% detected once. Antigen specificity for these receptors is unknown. Overlapping HIV-1 Gag 15-mer peptides at roughly 1 ug per peptide per mL were used. Memory cells lacking CD40L and CD69 with high CD45RO were sorted. Sequenced material: CD4+ T cells sorted from PBMCs after roughly 17-hour stimulation, taken from a patient who received antiretroviral therapy. The receptors derive from an adult man with HIV who was CMV-seropositive.

J is TRBJ2-7 and V is TRBV6-6, with D maybe TRBD2 (7 bases). This CDR3 is built from 13 residues. Germline CDR1 MNHNY, CDR2 SVGAGI (reference sequence). V was clipped by 2 bases and J by 5 bases, with 10 bases between them. The CDR3 DNA reads as TGTGCCAGCAGTTACGGGGGGGGGCACGAGCAGTACTTC. Translating gives CASSYGGGHEQYF.

The chain has TRBV28 and TRBJ1-2; the D gene is possibly TRBD1 (5 bases). V lost 3 bases to trimming and J lost 6 bases, with 17 bases between them. Germline V gene sequence: CDR1 MDHEN, CDR2 SYDVKM. CDR3 size: 15 residues. CDR3 nucleotide sequence: TGTGCCAGCAGTTTCGGGACTGGGGGAGGAGATGGCTACACCTTC. The encoded protein is CASSFGTGGGDGYTF.

The chain's CDR3 is CASSPLAGSGEQYF. For the CDR3, the DNA is TGCGCCAGCAGCCCTCTAGCGGGGTCTGGCGAGCAGTACTTC. The chain has TRBV4-1 and TRBJ2-7; TRBD2 agrees at 9 bases. This CDR3 spans 14 amino acids. CDR1 MGHRA and CDR2 YSYEKL come from the germline V gene. The trim removed 4 bases at V and 6 bases at J, leaving 7 bases unmatched.

The chain joins TRBV7-9 to TRBJ2-2, with a weak D call TRBD2 (5 bases). This CDR3 has 16 residues. Germline-derived CDR1 and CDR2 are SEHNR and FQNEAQ (reference sequence). Trimming took off 1 base at V and 7 bases at J, with 16 bases between the two ends. CDR3 coding DNA: TGTGCCAGCAGCTTAGTCGGGAACATTGCTGGCGGGGAGCTGTTTTTT. Residues: CASSLVGNIAGGELFF.

This clone showed up just a few times. V gene TRBV6-5 combines with J gene TRBJ1-5; 7 nucleotides line up with TRBD1. The ends lost 8 bases at V and 3 bases at J; junction bases unmatched: 7. In germline, CDR1 is MNHEY, CDR2 SVGAGI. The CDR3 has 14 residues. Written as DNA, the CDR3 is TGTGCCAGCGCGCAGACAGGGAACAATCAGCCCCAGCATTTT. Translated, it gives CASAQTGNNQPQHF.

This clone came up a few times. The CDR3 coding sequence is TGCGCCAGCAGCTTGGATGCCTCATACACCGGGGAGCTGTTTTTT. Protein product: CASSLDASYTGELFF. This chain connects TRBV5-1 to TRBJ2-2; D is undetermined. CDR1 and CDR2 (germline): SGHRS, YFSETQ. There are 15 residues in the CDR3. V lost 0 bases and J 3 bases, leaving 9 bases between the germline ends.

This rearrangement joins TRBV7-9 to TRBJ1-1; possible D gene TRBD1, 5 bases. Germline lookup yields CDR1 SEHNR and CDR2 FQNEAQ (reference sequence). V lost 1 base to trimming and J lost 0 bases, with 12 bases between them. This CDR3 contains 16 residues. This chain's CDR3 is CASSLDPGTMNTEAFF. The CDR3 bases are TGTGCCAGCAGCTTAGACCCGGGGACCATGAACACTGAAGCTTTCTTT.

The chain carries TRBV30 and TRBJ1-5; no clear D. CDR3 length: 13 residues. V gave up 0 bases and J gave up 4 bases, with 7 bases separating them. Germline CDR1 and CDR2: GTSNPN and SVGIG (reference sequence). The DNA of the CDR3 is TGTGCCTGGAGTGTGGTAGGGAATCAGCCCCAGCATTTT. Translated: CAWSVVGNQPQHF.